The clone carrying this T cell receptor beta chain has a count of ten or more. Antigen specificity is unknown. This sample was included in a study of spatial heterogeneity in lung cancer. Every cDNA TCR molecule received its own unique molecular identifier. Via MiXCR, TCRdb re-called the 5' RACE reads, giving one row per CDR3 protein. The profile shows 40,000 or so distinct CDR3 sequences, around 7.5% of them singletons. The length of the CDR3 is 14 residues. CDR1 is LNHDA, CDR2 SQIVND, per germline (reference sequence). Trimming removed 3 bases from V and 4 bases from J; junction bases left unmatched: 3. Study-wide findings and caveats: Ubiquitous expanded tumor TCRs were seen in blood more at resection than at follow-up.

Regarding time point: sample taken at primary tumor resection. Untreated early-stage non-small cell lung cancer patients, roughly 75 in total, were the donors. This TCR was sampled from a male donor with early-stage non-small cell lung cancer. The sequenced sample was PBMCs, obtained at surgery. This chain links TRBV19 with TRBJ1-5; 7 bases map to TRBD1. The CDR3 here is CASSIAGGNQPQHF. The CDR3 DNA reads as TGTGCCAGTAGTATTGCAGGGGGGAATCAGCCCCAGCATTTT.